This T cell receptor (beta chain) was observed in a study of T cell repertoires in cytomegalovirus infection. Whole-study context: Public TCR beta signatures were indicative of both CMV infection and a matching HLA type.

In its sample, this clonotype was seen a few times. The antigen is not known. V lost 5 bases to trimming and J lost 7 bases; unmatched junction nucleotides: 11. The CDR3 runs to 16 residues. TCRdb reanalysed the reads using MiXCR and keeps one entry per CDR3 protein. Of roughly 990,000 distinct CDR3 sequences detected, approximately 31% appear once; the ten largest clones hold 13%. V and J are TRBV12-3 or TRBV12-4 and TRBJ2-3; TRBD2 agrees at 11 bases. The sample consisted of cultured CD8+ T cells from PBMCs, taken from culture after CMV antigen stimulation. The TCR originated in a human donor in good health (CMV status not recorded). Some clones in this sample may be carry-over from other donors' samples. The CDR3 spells CASSTWGSGGENTQYF. The DNA of the CDR3 is TGTGCCAGCAGTACCTGGGGTAGCGGGGGGGAGAATACGCAGTATTTT.